This TCR beta chain was documented in a study of blood T cell repertoires in COVID-19. Study background: Spain, Italy and the United States supplied samples that represented acute and convalescent COVID-19. The cDNA or gDNA used as material had been derived from T cells, B-cell-depleted T cells, or PBMCs.

The CDR3 covers 15 residues. Germline CDR1 LGHNT, CDR2 FRNRAP. Trimming took off 5 bases at V and 2 bases at J, with 12 bases between the two ends. Patients from Seattle were sampled longitudinally, starting during active infection. The protocol was immunoSEQ multiplex PCR, while the TCRdb copy is restricted to in-frame clones and leaves out a portion. The sample records about 180,000 clones, approximately 80% being singletons. The source is a woman aged 40 to 55 with COVID-19, enrolled during active disease. The chain joins TRBV12-5 to TRBJ2-2, with D possibly TRBD1 on 5 matching bases. Material: peripheral blood. CDR3 DNA: TGTGCTAGTGGTCCCCCCGACAGTAACACCGGGGAGCTGTTTTTT. Protein: CASGPPDSNTGELFF.